The 27 T cell receptor beta chains below come from one sample, sequenced in a study of blood T cell repertoires in COVID-19 (TCRdb year 2020). The protocol used for the library was the immunoSEQ multiplex PCR assay. This immuneACCESS table, as held by TCRdb, lists in-frame sequences with V and J called but not all clones. Of the missing ones, under half trace to an unresolved V gene in checked studies; the others have no known cause. This sample is represented by some 290,000 clones; 75% to 90% of them were singletons. Roughly 4.6% of the sample is held by the ten biggest clonotypes. The sequenced sample was peripheral blood. These TCRs come from a man aged 55 to 70 who had recovered from COVID-19.

This chain joins TRBV9 and TRBJ1-2; maybe TRBD1 (6 bases). CDR3 length: 15 amino acids. Germline values: CDR1 SGDLS, CDR2 YYNGEE. V was clipped by 3 bases and J by 4 bases, with 16 bases between them. CDR3 sequence: CASSAMGGGGYGYTF. CDR3 nucleotides: TGTGCCAGCAGCGCCATGGGGGGGGGCGGCTATGGCTACACCTTC.

This clone was seen only once. The chain combines TRBV5-1 with TRBJ2-1; D is possibly TRBD1 (6 bases). The CDR3 is made up of 12 amino acids. The V gene lost 7 bases and the J gene lost 6 bases, with 11 bases spanning the gap. Looked up from germline, CDR1 is SGHRS and CDR2 is YFSETQ. CDR3 bases: TGCGCCAGCCAACAGGGTAGCAATGAGCAGTTCTTC. This sequence encodes CASQQGSNEQFF.

The chain has TRBV10-3 and TRBJ1-3; weak D call: TRBD1 (6 bases). The CDR3 length is 14 residues. Trimming took off 7 bases at V and 2 bases at J, with 12 bases between the two ends. CDR1 ENHRY and CDR2 SYGVKD come from the germline V gene. The CDR3 loop reads CAITAGGPGNTIYF. Here the CDR3 DNA reads TGTGCCATCACGGCGGGGGGGCCTGGAAACACCATATATTTT.

The CDR3 loop reads CASTTGTSANTDTQYF. For the CDR3, the DNA is TGCGCCAGCACGACCGGGACTAGCGCGAACACAGATACGCAGTATTTT. The genes are TRBV5-1 and TRBJ2-3, with 10 bases fitting TRBD2. Germline V CDR1 and CDR2: SGHRS, YFSETQ. This CDR3 has 16 amino acids. The V and J ends lost 6 bases and 2 bases, in that order; junction bases with no gene match: 9.

The chain recombines TRBV10-1 with TRBJ1-1, with D hard to call. CDR1 WNHNN and CDR2 SYGVQD come from the germline V gene (reference sequence). The ends were cut back, 6 bases at V and 0 bases at J, with 8 bases in the middle. This CDR3 contains 13 residues. For the CDR3, the DNA is TGCGCCAGCAGCGAGCGGGTGAACACTGAAGCTTTCTTT. This encodes CASSERVNTEAFF.

The chain has TRBV28 and TRBJ2-7; the D is unclear. Per the germline V gene, CDR1 is MDHEN and CDR2 is SYDVKM. V was trimmed by 5 bases and J by 4 bases, leaving 9 bases between them. CDR3 length: 12 residues. CDR3 protein: CASSPIHYEQYF. CDR3 DNA sequence: TGTGCCAGCAGTCCGATACATTACGAGCAGTACTTC. Variable domain in full (rest from reference TRBV28 and TRBJ2-7): DVKVTQSSRYLVKRTGEKVFLECVQDMDHENMFWYRQDPGLGLRLIYFSYDVKMKEKGDIPEGYSVSREKKERFSLILESASTNQTSMYLCASSPIHYEQYFGPGTRLTVT.

The chain combines TRBV10-3 with TRBJ2-7, with a weak D call TRBD1 (6 bases). V lost 5 bases and J 5 bases, leaving 19 bases between the germline ends. Germline-derived CDR1 and CDR2 are ENHRY and SYGVKD. This CDR3 has 15 amino acids. The CDR3 region is CAISNYGQPGHEQYF. The CDR3 DNA reads TGTGCCATCAGTAATTATGGACAGCCGGGCCACGAGCAGTACTTC.

CDR3 DNA: TGTGCCAGCAGCCTCAGGACAGGACACACTGAAGCTTTCTTT. This translates into CASSLRTGHTEAFF. This chain connects TRBV7-8 to TRBJ1-1; 7 bases align to TRBD1. Germline values: CDR1 SGHVS, CDR2 FQNEAQ. The CDR3 loop spans 14 amino acids. V lost 5 bases to trimming and J lost 3 bases; unmatched junction nucleotides: 6.

This chain connects TRBV3-1 (or the pseudogene TRBV3-2) to TRBJ2-7; D gene uncertain. CDR1 and CDR2 from the germline V gene are LGHDT and YNNKEL (reference sequence). With 2 bases removed from V and 5 bases from J, the gap between germline ends came to 4 bases. The CDR3 contains 11 residues. The CDR3 DNA sequence: TGTGCCAGCAGCCAAACAGACGAGCAGTACTTC. Amino acids: CASSQTDEQYF.

This clone has more than one count but fewer than ten. V is TRBV11-2 and J is TRBJ1-1; D unclear. This CDR3 has 13 amino acids. V lost 4 bases to trimming and J lost 3 bases, with 9 bases between them. In germline, CDR1 is SGHAT, CDR2 FQNNGV. In DNA form, the CDR3 reads TGTGCCAGCAGCTGGGCGCGGGACACTGAAGCTTTCTTT. This codes for CASSWARDTEAFF.

Only a few counts were recorded for this clone. The rearrangement joins TRBV2 to TRBJ1-5; a weak D match, TRBD1 (6 bases). Germline V gives CDR1 SNHLY, CDR2 FYNNEI. CDR3 length: 15 residues. Trimming stripped 8 bases from V and 4 bases from J, with 18 bases between. For the CDR3, the DNA is TGTGCCAGCCGCTCAAGGACAGCACGAAATCAGCCCCAGCATTTT. It is translated as CASRSRTARNQPQHF.

This sequence joins TRBV5-4 and TRBJ1-1; 10 bases line up with TRBD1. Per the germline V gene, CDR1 is SGHNT and CDR2 is YYREEE (reference sequence). This CDR3 is 16 amino acids long. J lost 5 bases, V lost 4 bases, and 11 bases had no gene match. The CDR3 loop is CASSAGTGASLTEAFF. For the CDR3, the DNA is TGTGCCAGCAGCGCCGGGACAGGGGCCTCCTTGACTGAAGCTTTCTTT.

There are many counts of this clone. The CDR3: CASSLVGFRDRGWYEQYF. In DNA form, the CDR3 reads TGCGCCAGCAGCTTGGTAGGATTTCGGGACAGGGGGTGGTACGAGCAGTACTTC. The rearrangement joins TRBV5-1 to TRBJ2-7, with 11 bases fitting TRBD1. The CDR3 spans 18 residues. V lost 0 bases, J lost 4 bases, and 12 bases stayed unmatched. Germline loops: CDR1 SGHRS, CDR2 YFSETQ.

This rearrangement joins TRBV3-1 (or the pseudogene TRBV3-2) to TRBJ2-2; tentative D call: TRBD1 (5 bases). The CDR3 extends over 14 amino acids. V was cut by 3 bases and J by 1 base, with 6 bases left in between. The V gene's germline CDR1 is LGHDT and CDR2 YNNKEL (reference sequence). CDR3 sequence (DNA): TGTGCCAGCAGCCACCAGGGGAACACCGGGGAGCTGTTTTTT. Translated, it gives CASSHQGNTGELFF.

The chain joins TRBV7-9 to TRBJ2-1; 10 nucleotides agree with TRBD1. Germline CDR1 reads SEHNR; CDR2 reads FQNEAQ (reference sequence). The CDR3 runs to 16 residues. V shed 1 base, J shed 7 bases, and the junction held 7 bases outside the gene matches. In DNA, the CDR3 is TGTGCCAGCAGCTTAGGCTCCGGACAGGGGGTTAATGAGCAGTTCTTC. Its translation: CASSLGSGQGVNEQFF. Supplemented by reference TRBV7-9 and TRBJ2-1, the full variable domain reads DTGVSQNPRHKITKRGQNVTFRCDPISEHNRLYWYRQTLGQGPEFLTYFQNEAQLEKSRLLSDRFSAERPKGSFSTLEIQRTEQGDSAMYLCASSLGSGQGVNEQFFGPGTRLTVL.

The rearrangement uses TRBV27 and TRBJ1-4, with TRBD1 matching over 9 bases. CDR3 length: 16 amino acids. The J segment lost 4 bases and the V segment lost 5 bases, leaving 8 bases of the junction unmatched. Germline V gene sequence: CDR1 MNHEY, CDR2 SMNVEV (reference sequence). The CDR3 here is CASSASVGQGNEKLFF. As DNA, the CDR3 is TGTGCCAGCAGTGCAAGCGTGGGACAGGGTAATGAAAAACTGTTTTTT.

V usage is TRBV15 and J usage is TRBJ1-4, with D perhaps matching TRBD1 (5 bases). V was pared by 2 bases and J by 4 bases, with 17 bases between. The CDR3 loop spans 17 amino acids. Germline loops: CDR1 LNHNV, CDR2 YYDKDF (reference sequence). The DNA for the CDR3 is TGTGCCACCAGCAGAAGTGGGGCTCTTAACAATAATGAAAAACTGTTTTTT. Translated: CATSRSGALNNNEKLFF.

Only one count was recorded for this clone. The genes are TRBV19 and TRBJ1-6; D might be TRBD1 (6 bases). The CDR3 consists of 15 residues. The ends were cut back, 3 bases at V and 10 bases at J, with 16 bases in the middle. Germline V CDR1 and CDR2: LNHDA, SQIVND (reference sequence). The CDR3 coding sequence is TGTGCCAGTAGTATCGGGACACAAAGGGGATCACCCCTCCACTTT. Amino acid sequence: CASSIGTQRGSPLHF.

This clone was observed once. V usage is TRBV5-1 and J usage is TRBJ2-2, with D tentatively TRBD1 (6 bases). The ends were cut back, 1 base at V and 7 bases at J, with 8 bases in the middle. CDR3 length: 13 residues. CDR1 and CDR2 (germline): SGHRS, YFSETQ. The CDR3 reads CASSLTGIGELFF. In nucleotides, the CDR3 is TGCGCCAGCAGCTTGACAGGGATCGGGGAGCTGTTTTTT.

This clone was counted between two and nine times. The rearrangement links TRBV9 to TRBJ1-6, with D perhaps matching TRBD1 (5 bases). The CDR3 extends over 14 amino acids. V dropped 0 bases and J dropped 7 bases, with 8 bases sitting between them. CDR1 SGDLS and CDR2 YYNGEE come from the germline V gene. The CDR3: CASSVAGGNSPLHF. The CDR3, as DNA: TGTGCCAGCAGCGTAGCCGGGGGAAATTCACCCCTCCACTTT.

This clone is a singleton in its sample. This chain joins TRBV6-6 and TRBJ2-3; 8 bases are shared with TRBD2. V lost 5 bases, J lost 4 bases, and 17 bases stayed unmatched. This CDR3 has 18 residues. Germline values: CDR1 MNHNY, CDR2 SVGAGI (reference sequence). CDR3 DNA: TGTGCCAGCAGTCCGCTGGTCGGTAGCGGGACTTGGGCAGATACGCAGTATTTT. Translation: CASSPLVGSGTWADTQYF.

The V call is TRBV7-2, the J call TRBJ2-6; D unresolved. Trimming took 6 bases from V and 0 from J, leaving 15 bases between them. There are 17 residues in the CDR3. Germline V gene lookup returns CDR1 SGHTA and CDR2 FQGNSA. This chain's CDR3 is CASSLQGGGSGANVLTF. The CDR3 bases are TGTGCCAGCAGTTTACAAGGCGGCGGCTCTGGGGCCAACGTCCTGACTTTC.

This clone came up once. J is TRBJ2-2 and V is TRBV19, with TRBD1 matching 7 bases. Germline CDR1 reads LNHDA; CDR2 reads SQIVND (reference sequence). Unmatched junction bases numbered 18, after V lost 1 base and J lost 7 bases. CDR3 length: 19 residues. CDR3 sequence reads: CASSIGQGNPPKVSGELFF. CDR3 DNA sequence: TGTGCCAGTAGTATAGGACAGGGCAACCCCCCGAAGGTTAGCGGGGAGCTGTTTTTT.

The chain carries TRBV7-9 and TRBJ1-4; TRBD1 is a possible D gene (5 bases). This CDR3 spans 18 amino acids. Trimming left V 5 bases short and J 2 bases short, with 21 bases between. Germline V lookup: CDR1 SEHNR, CDR2 FQNEAQ (reference sequence). The CDR3 sequence is CASSPWSGGLGTNEKLFF. The CDR3 DNA follows: TGTGCCAGCAGCCCCTGGTCGGGGGGACTGGGGACTAATGAAAAACTGTTTTTT.

V is TRBV19 and J is TRBJ2-1; D gene unclear. The CDR3 loop spans 9 amino acids. V was shortened by 3 bases and J by 15 bases, with 6 bases between the two germline ends. Germline V lookup: CDR1 LNHDA, CDR2 SQIVND (reference sequence). DNA of the CDR3: TGTGCCAGTAGTATCATTTGGTTCTTC. Its translation is CASSIIWFF.

This clone was detected a few times. The chain carries TRBV27 and TRBJ1-2, with TRBD1 matching 8 bases. This CDR3 spans 13 amino acids. J was trimmed by 4 bases and V by 3 bases; bases with no gene match: 1. CDR1 is MNHEY and CDR2 is SMNVEV in the germline V gene (reference sequence). CDR3 amino acids: CASSFGQGYGYTF. The CDR3 DNA reads as TGTGCCAGCAGTTTCGGACAGGGCTATGGCTACACCTTC.

This clone turned up a few times. The chain carries TRBV3-1 (or the pseudogene TRBV3-2) and TRBJ1-6, with D possibly TRBD1 on 5 matching bases. CDR1 is LGHDT and CDR2 is YNNKEL in the germline V gene (reference sequence). V shed 1 base and J shed 9 bases, with 10 bases lying between them. The CDR3 has 14 residues. Written as DNA, the CDR3 is TGTGCCAGCAGCCAAGTAGCGGGGGGTTCACCCCTCCACTTT. Translating gives CASSQVAGGSPLHF.